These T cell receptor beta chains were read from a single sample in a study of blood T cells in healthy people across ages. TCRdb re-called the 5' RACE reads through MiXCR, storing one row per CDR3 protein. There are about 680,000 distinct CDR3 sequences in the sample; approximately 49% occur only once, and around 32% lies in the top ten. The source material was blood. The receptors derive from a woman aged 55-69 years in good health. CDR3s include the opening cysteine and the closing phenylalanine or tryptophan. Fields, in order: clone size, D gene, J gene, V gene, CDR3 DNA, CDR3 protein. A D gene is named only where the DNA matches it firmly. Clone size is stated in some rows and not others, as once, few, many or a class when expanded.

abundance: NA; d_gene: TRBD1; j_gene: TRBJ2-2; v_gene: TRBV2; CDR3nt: TGTGCCAGCAGGGGACAGGGGGCCGGGGAGCTGTTTTTT; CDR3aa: CASRGQGAGELFF
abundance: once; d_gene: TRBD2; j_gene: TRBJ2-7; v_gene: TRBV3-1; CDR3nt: TGTGCCAGCAGCCAAGAAGCGGGAGTGTACGAGGAGTACTTC; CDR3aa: CASSQEAGVYEEYF
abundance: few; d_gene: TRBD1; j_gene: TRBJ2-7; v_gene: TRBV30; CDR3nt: TGTGCCTGGAGTACTGGACAGGGGCTAAGCGAGCAGTACTTC; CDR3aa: CAWSTGQGLSEQYF
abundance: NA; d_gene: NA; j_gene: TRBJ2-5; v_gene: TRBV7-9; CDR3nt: TGTGCCAGCAGCTCGAGGGAGACCGGCAGGGAGACCCAGTACTTC; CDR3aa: CASSSRETGRETQYF
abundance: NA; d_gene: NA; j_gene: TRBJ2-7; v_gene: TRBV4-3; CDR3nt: TGCGCCAGCAGCCAAGACCCACACTCCTACGAGCAGTACTTC; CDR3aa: CASSQDPHSYEQYF
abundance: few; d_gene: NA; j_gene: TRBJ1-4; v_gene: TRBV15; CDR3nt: TGTGCCACCAGCAGAGATCGTGGACAGCATAATGAAAAACTGTTTTTT; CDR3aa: CATSRDRGQHNEKLFF
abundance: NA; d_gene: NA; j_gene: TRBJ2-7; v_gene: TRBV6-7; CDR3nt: TGTGCCAGCAGTTACGTCTTGGGGTCCCCCTACGAGCAGTACTTC; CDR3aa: CASSYVLGSPYEQYF
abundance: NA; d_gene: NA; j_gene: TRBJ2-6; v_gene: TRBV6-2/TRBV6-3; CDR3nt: TGTGCCAGCAGTTCCTCATGGGGCCGAACCTCTGGGGCCAACGTCCTGACTTTC; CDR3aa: CASSSSWGRTSGANVLTF
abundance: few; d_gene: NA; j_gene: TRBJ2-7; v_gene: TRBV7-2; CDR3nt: TGTGCCAGCAGGTACCCAGGGGGGCGCGGCTACGAGCAGTACTTC; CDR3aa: CASRYPGGRGYEQYF
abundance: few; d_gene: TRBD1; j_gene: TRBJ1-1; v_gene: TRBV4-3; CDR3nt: TGCGCCAGCAGCCACGTGGCAGGGGGGAACACTGAAGCTTTCTTT; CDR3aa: CASSHVAGGNTEAFF
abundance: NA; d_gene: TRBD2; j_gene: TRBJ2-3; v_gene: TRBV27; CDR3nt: TGTGCCAGCAGTTCCGGGGGACTAGCGAGAGGAGGAGGCACAGATACGCAGTATTTT; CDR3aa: CASSSGGLARGGGTDTQYF
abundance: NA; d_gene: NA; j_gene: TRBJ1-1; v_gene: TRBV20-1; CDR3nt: TGCAGTGCTAGAAGACCGGTCTGGGGCACTGAAGCTTTCTTT; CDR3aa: CSARRPVWGTEAFF
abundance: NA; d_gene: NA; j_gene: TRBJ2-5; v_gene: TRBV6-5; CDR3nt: TGTGCCAGCCAGAAGCGGGCCGCCCAACAAGAGACCCAGTACTTC; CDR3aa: CASQKRAAQQETQYF
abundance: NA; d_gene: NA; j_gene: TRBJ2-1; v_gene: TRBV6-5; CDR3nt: TGTGCCAGCAAAGAAGGGGGGCATGAGCAGTTCTTC; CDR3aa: CASKEGGHEQFF
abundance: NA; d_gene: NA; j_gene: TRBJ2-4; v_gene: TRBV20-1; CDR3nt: TGCAGTGCTAGGGCCGGGACAGCCAAAAACATTCAGTACTTC; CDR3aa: CSARAGTAKNIQYF
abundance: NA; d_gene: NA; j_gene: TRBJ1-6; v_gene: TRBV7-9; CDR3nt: TGTGCCAGCAGCTTATATCCAGCGGGGGGCTTAGCTTCACCCCTCCACTTT; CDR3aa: CASSLYPAGGLASPLHF
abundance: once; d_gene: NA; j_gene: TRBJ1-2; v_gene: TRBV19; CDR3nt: TGTGCCAGTTACGTGGGCTATGGCTACACCTTC; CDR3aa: CASYVGYGYTF